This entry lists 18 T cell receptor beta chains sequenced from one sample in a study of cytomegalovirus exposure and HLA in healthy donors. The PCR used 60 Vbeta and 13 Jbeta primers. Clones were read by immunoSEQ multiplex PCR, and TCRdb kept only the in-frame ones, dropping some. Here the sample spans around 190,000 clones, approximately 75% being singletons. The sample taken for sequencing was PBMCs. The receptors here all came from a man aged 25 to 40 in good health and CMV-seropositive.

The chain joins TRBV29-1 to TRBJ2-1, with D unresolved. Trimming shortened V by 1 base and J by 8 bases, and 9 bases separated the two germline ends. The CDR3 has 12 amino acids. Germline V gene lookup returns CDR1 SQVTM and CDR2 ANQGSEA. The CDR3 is CSVEVARYEQFF. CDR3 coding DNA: TGCAGCGTTGAAGTAGCTAGGTATGAGCAGTTCTTC.

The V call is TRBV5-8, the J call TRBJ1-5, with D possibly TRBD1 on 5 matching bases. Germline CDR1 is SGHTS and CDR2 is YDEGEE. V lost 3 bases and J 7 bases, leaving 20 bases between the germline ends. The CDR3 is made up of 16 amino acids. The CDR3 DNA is TGTGCCAGCAGCTCCGACGGTAGCAGGGAGGGGCAGCCCCAGCATTTT. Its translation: CASSSDGSREGQPQHF.

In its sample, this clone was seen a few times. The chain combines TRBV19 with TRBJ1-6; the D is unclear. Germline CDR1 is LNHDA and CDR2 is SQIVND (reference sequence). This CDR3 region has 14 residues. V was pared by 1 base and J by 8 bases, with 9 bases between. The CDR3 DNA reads TGTGCCAGTAGTATAGCCGTCCGAGATTCACCCCTCCACTTT. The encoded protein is CASSIAVRDSPLHF. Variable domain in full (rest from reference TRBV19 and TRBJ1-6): DGGITQSPKYLFRKEGQNVTLSCEQNLNHDAMYWYRQDPGQGLRLIYYSQIVNDFQKGDIAEGYSVSREKKESFPLTVTSAQKNPTAFYLCASSIAVRDSPLHFGNGTRLTVT.

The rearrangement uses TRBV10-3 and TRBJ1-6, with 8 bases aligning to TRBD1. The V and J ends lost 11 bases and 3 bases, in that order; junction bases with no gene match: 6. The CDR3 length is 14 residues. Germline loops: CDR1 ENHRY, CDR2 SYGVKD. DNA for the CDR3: TGTGCCCCAGGACAGGGCCTCTATAATTCACCCCTCCACTTT. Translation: CAPGQGLYNSPLHF.

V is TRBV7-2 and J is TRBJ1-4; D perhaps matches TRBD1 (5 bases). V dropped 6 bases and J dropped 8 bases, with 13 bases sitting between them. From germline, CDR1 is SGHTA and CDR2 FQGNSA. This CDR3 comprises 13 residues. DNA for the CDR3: TGTGCCAGCAGGCCCAGGGAGGGGGAAAAACTGTTTTTT. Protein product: CASRPREGEKLFF.

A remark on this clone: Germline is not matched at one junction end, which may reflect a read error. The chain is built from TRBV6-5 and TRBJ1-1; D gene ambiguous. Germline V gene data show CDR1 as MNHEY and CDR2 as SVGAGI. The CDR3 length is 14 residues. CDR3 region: CANSPPRRDTEAFF. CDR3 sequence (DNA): TGTGCCAACAGTCCCCCCCGGCGGGACACTGAAGCTTTCTTT.

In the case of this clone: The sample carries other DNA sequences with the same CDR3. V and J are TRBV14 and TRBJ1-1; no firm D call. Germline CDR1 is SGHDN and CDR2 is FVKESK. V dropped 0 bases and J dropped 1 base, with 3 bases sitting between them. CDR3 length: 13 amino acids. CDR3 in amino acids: CASSQDRNTEAFF. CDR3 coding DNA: TGTGCCAGCAGCCAAGACAGGAACACTGAAGCTTTCTTT.

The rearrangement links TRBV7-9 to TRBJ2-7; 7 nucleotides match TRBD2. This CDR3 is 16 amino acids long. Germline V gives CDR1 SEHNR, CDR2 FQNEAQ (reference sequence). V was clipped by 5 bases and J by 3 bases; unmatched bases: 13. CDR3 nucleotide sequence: TGTGCCAGCAGCGGGGGGGACCCCCTGTCGCTCTACGAGCAGTACTTC. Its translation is CASSGGDPLSLYEQYF. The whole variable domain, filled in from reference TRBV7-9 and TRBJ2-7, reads DTGVSQNPRHKITKRGQNVTFRCDPISEHNRLYWYRQTLGQGPEFLTYFQNEAQLEKSRLLSDRFSAERPKGSFSTLEIQRTEQGDSAMYLCASSGGDPLSLYEQYFGPGTRLTVT.

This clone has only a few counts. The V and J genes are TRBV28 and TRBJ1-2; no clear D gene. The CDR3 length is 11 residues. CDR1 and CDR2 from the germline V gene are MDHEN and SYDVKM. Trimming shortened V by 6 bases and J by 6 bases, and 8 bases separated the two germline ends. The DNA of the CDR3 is TGTGCCAGCAGATATCAGGATGGCTACACCTTC. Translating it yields CASRYQDGYTF.

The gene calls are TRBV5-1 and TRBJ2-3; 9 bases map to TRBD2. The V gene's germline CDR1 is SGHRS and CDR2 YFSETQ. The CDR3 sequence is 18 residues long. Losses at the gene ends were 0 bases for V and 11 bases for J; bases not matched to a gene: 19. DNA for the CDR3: TGCGCCAGCAGCTTGGAGGTCCGGATAGCGGGGGCGTCCCCCCTGCAGTATTTT. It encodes CASSLEVRIAGASPLQYF.

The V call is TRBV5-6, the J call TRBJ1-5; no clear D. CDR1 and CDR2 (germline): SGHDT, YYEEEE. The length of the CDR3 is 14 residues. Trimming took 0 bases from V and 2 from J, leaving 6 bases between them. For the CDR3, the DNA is TGTGCCAGCAGCTTGGGACACGGCAATCAGCCCCAGCATTTT. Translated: CASSLGHGNQPQHF.

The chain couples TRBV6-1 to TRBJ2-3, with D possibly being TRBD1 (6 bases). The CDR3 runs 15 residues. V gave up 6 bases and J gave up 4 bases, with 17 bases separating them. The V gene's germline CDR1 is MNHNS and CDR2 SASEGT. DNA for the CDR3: TGTGCCAGCAGCGTCGGACAGCTGAGGGCAGATACGCAGTATTTT. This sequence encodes CASSVGQLRADTQYF.

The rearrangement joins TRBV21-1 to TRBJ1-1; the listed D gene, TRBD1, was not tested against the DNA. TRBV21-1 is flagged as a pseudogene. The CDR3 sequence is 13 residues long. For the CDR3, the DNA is TGTGCCAGCAGCAAAGGGCAGAACCCTGAAGCTTTCTTT. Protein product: CASSKGQNPEAFF.

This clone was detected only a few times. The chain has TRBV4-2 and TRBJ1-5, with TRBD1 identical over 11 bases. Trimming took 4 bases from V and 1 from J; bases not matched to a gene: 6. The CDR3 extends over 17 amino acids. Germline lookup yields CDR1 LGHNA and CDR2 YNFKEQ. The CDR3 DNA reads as TGTGCCAGCAGCCGTTCAGGGACAGGGGGAAGCAATCAGCCCCAGCATTTT. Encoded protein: CASSRSGTGGSNQPQHF.

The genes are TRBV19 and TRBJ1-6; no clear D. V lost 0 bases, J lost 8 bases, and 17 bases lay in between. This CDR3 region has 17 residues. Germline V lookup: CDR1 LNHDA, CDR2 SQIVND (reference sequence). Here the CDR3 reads CASSIEARHGLDSPLHF. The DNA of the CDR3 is TGTGCCAGTAGTATAGAGGCCCGACACGGCTTGGATTCACCCCTCCACTTT.

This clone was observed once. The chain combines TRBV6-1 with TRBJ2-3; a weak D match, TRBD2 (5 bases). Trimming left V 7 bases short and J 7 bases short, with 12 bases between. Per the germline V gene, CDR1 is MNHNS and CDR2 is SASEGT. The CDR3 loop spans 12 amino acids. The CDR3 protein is CASIQRGNTQYF. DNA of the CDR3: TGTGCCAGCATCCAAAGAGGGAATACGCAGTATTTT.

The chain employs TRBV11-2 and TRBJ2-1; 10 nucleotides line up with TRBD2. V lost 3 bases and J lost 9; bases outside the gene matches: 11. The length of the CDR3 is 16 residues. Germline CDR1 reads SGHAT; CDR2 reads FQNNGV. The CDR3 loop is CASSLVIAGGMGEQFF. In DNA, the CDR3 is TGTGCCAGCAGCTTGGTAATAGCGGGAGGAATGGGTGAGCAGTTCTTC. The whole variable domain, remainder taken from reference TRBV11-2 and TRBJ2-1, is EAGVAQSPRYKIIEKRQSVAFWCNPISGHATLYWYQQILGQGPKLLIQFQNNGVVDDSQLPKDRFSAERLKGVDSTLKIQPAKLEDSAVYLCASSLVIAGGMGEQFFGPGTRLTVL.

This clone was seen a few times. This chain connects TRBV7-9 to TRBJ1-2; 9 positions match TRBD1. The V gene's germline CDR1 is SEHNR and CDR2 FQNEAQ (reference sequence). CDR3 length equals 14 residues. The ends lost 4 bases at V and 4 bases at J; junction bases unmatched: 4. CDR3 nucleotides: TGTGCCAGCAGCTACCCGGACAGGGGCTATGGCTACACCTTC. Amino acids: CASSYPDRGYGYTF.